These 9 T cell receptor beta chains share one sample of origin, sequenced in a study of blood T cell repertoires in COVID-19 (dated by TCRdb to the early 2020s). The library was generated by the immunoSEQ multiplex PCR assay. The table comes from immuneACCESS by way of TCRdb, which keeps in-frame sequences with V and J called. Part of the clones is missing from these tables; in studies checked, under half for an unresolved V gene and the rest for unknown reasons. The sample table shows 110,000 to 150,000 clones, and approximately 80% are seen once. The leading ten clones occupy around 8.2% of the sample. Sequenced material: peripheral blood. The receptors here all came from a human donor in a cohort sampled during active COVID-19.

The chain links TRBV18 to TRBJ2-7; D may be TRBD2 (5 bases). This CDR3 is built from 14 residues. Germline-derived CDR1 and CDR2 are KGHSH and LQKENI. Trimming removed 0 bases from V and 3 bases from J, with 9 bases in between. CDR3 region: CASSPPSGSYEQYF. The DNA of the CDR3 is TGTGCCAGCTCACCACCGTCGGGAAGCTACGAGCAGTACTTC.

The V and J genes are TRBV7-9 and TRBJ2-4; D is uncertain. V was clipped by 5 bases and J by 5 bases, with 13 bases between them. The germline V gene encodes CDR1 SEHNR and CDR2 FQNEAQ (reference sequence). There are 14 residues in the CDR3. CDR3 DNA sequence: TGTGCCAGCAGCCCATTCCGCAGGCAAAACATTCAGTACTTC. Encoded protein: CASSPFRRQNIQYF. The variable domain in full, completed from reference TRBV7-9 and TRBJ2-4, reads DTGVSQNPRHKITKRGQNVTFRCDPISEHNRLYWYRQTLGQGPEFLTYFQNEAQLEKSRLLSDRFSAERPKGSFSTLEIQRTEQGDSAMYLCASSPFRRQNIQYFGAGTRLSVL.

J is TRBJ2-3 and V is TRBV7-9, with 12 nucleotides matching TRBD2. The CDR3 length is 17 residues. Losses at the gene ends were 5 bases for V and 1 base for J; bases not matched to a gene: 7. Per the germline V gene, CDR1 is SEHNR and CDR2 is FQNEAQ (reference sequence). CDR3 nucleotide sequence: TGTGCCAGCAGCATCCGGACTAGCGGGGCCGGCACAGATACGCAGTATTTT. Translation gives CASSIRTSGAGTDTQYF.

This rearrangement joins TRBV5-4 to TRBJ2-5, with D perhaps TRBD2 (5 bases). The V and J ends lost 0 bases and 5 bases respectively, with 8 bases between them. Germline CDR1 is SGHNT and CDR2 is YYREEE (reference sequence). CDR3 length: 13 amino acids. CDR3 sequence (DNA): TGTGCCAGCAGCTTGGGAGGGTTCGAGACCCAGTACTTC. Translation: CASSLGGFETQYF. The variable domain in full, with the rest retrieved from reference TRBV5-4 and TRBJ2-5, is ETGVTQSPTHLIKTRGQQVTLRCSSQSGHNTVSWYQQALGQGPQFIFQYYREEENGRGNFPPRFSGLQFPNYSSELNVNALELDDSALYLCASSLGGFETQYFGPGTRLLVL.

The chain uses TRBV6-5 and TRBJ2-7; 7 bases line up with TRBD2. The trim removed 8 bases at V and 3 bases at J, leaving 10 bases unmatched. In germline, CDR1 is MNHEY, CDR2 SVGAGI. The CDR3 is made up of 14 amino acids. CDR3 nucleotides: TGTGCCAGCGTGACTAACGGGAGGCTCTACGAGCAGTACTTC. Its translation: CASVTNGRLYEQYF.

The gene calls are TRBV7-9 and TRBJ2-5; TRBD1 agrees at 8 bases. Germline V gene sequence: CDR1 SEHNR, CDR2 FQNEAQ (reference sequence). The CDR3 contains 15 residues. The ends lost 7 bases at V and 3 bases at J; junction bases unmatched: 10. The CDR3 protein is CASISIGQGEETQYF. In DNA form, the CDR3 reads TGTGCCAGCATCAGTATAGGACAGGGTGAAGAGACCCAGTACTTC.

The rearrangement uses TRBV18 and TRBJ2-7, with TRBD2 matching 8 bases. The V gene end was trimmed by 3 bases and the J gene end by 1 base; junction bases not matched to a gene: 11. Germline V gene sequence: CDR1 KGHSH, CDR2 LQKENI. CDR3 size: 17 residues. CDR3 region: CASSPLSVGTSSYEQYF. In DNA, the CDR3 is TGTGCCAGCTCACCTCTTAGTGTCGGGACTAGTTCCTACGAGCAGTACTTC.

The genes are TRBV4-3 and TRBJ1-5; possibly TRBD1 for D (6 bases). Germline loops: CDR1 LGHNA, CDR2 YSLEER. The CDR3 has 15 amino acids. The V and J ends lost 0 bases and 10 bases respectively, with 16 bases between them. In DNA, the CDR3 is TGCGCCAGCAGCCAAGATAGGCAGGGGTTAATTCCCCAGCATTTT. This gives the protein CASSQDRQGLIPQHF.

The genes are TRBV6-2 or TRBV6-3 and TRBJ1-2; 7 nucleotides agree with TRBD1. CDR3 size: 13 residues. With 7 bases clipped from V and 5 bases from J, the junction kept 7 bases outside the gene matches. Germline lookup yields CDR1 MNHEY and CDR2 SVGEGT. In DNA form, the CDR3 reads TGTGCCAGCATCCCGGGACAGTCTTATGGCTACACCTTC. Its protein product is CASIPGQSYGYTF.